The source of this T cell receptor (beta chain) is a study of T-cell reconstitution after alpha-beta-depleted transplantation in children. This clonotype has at least ten counts. Preparation of the TCRbeta library involved a method that used unique molecular identifiers. TCRdb re-analysed the PCR reads in MiXCR, keeping a single row per CDR3 protein. Here the sample spans approximately 500,000 distinct CDR3 sequences, about 10% being singletons. Germline V CDR1 and CDR2: DFQATT, SNEGSKA (reference sequence). Trimming took 3 bases from V and 8 from J; bases not matched to a gene: 8. This CDR3 region has 13 residues.

The chain recombines TRBV20-1 with TRBJ2-5, with 8 bases matching TRBD2. This receptor was taken from a child aged 2-15 years with inherited bone marrow failure, due to receive a stem cell transplant. The sequences come from PBMCs, collected before TCRalphabeta/CD19-depleted stem cell transplant. The CDR3 DNA is TGCAGTGCTAGTGGACTAGCTGGTGACACCCAGTACTTC. Translated: CSASGLAGDTQYF.